Listed below are T cell receptor beta chains from one sample, sequenced in a study of beta chain features in type 1 diabetes. This table comes from immunoSEQ multiplex PCR, and its TCRdb copy is limited to in-frame clones, with some not included. The data show some 250,000 clones, roughly 13% seen once. The sequencing sample was made of naive CD4+ T cells from blood. These receptor sequences come from a man aged 30 to 39 with type 1 diabetes. Both conserved end residues are part of each CDR3. A D gene is named only where the DNA matches it firmly. A clone size is listed for some rows: how often the clone was seen (once, few, many), or a class if it is expanded.

D	size	V	J	DNA	CDR3
TRBD1	-	TRBV7-2	TRBJ2-5	TGTGCCAGCAGCTTGGACAGGGCACAAGAGACCCAGTACTTC	CASSLDRAQETQYF
-	few	TRBV5-1	TRBJ2-3	TGCGCCAGCAGCTTCGGGACACCACAGGATACGCAGTATTTT	CASSFGTPQDTQYF
-	few	TRBV30	TRBJ2-7	TGTGCCTGGAGTTCCTTCTCGAGGGGGGAGCAGTACTTC	CAWSSFSRGEQYF
TRBD2	-	TRBV6-5	TRBJ2-1	TGTGCCAGCAGTTACTCGAGTGCTAGCGGCTATGAGCAGTTCTTC	CASSYSSASGYEQFF
TRBD1	-	TRBV6-6	TRBJ2-7	TGTGCCAGCAGCCCGGGACAGGGGATATGGGAGCAGTACTTC	CASSPGQGIWEQYF
-	-	TRBV6-1	TRBJ1-5	TGTGCCAGCAGTGGGACAGAGGGGGATCAGCCCCAGCATTTT	CASSGTEGDQPQHF
TRBD1	-	TRBV6-1	TRBJ1-1	TGTGCCAGCACACGGGACAGGTCGGGCACTGAAGCTTTCTTT	CASTRDRSGTEAFF
TRBD2	-	TRBV2	TRBJ2-5	TGTGCCAGCAGGGGACCTAGCGGAGGTGGAGGGGAGACCCAGTACTTC	CASRGPSGGGGETQYF
-	few	TRBV11-2	TRBJ2-5	TGTGCCAGCAGCTTAGCAGGCCAACAAGAGACCCAGTACTTC	CASSLAGQQETQYF
-	-	TRBV4-2	TRBJ2-1	TGTGCCAGCAGCCGTCCCGGGAGTCAGTACAATGAGCAGTTCTTC	CASSRPGSQYNEQFF
TRBD1	few	TRBV5-6	TRBJ1-2	TGTGCCAGCAGCTTGTTGTCGGGACAGGGCAACTATGGCTACACCTTC	CASSLLSGQGNYGYTF
-	few	TRBV7-7	TRBJ1-1	TGTGCTAGCAGCTTAACAGTGAACACTGAAGCTTTCTTT	CASSLTVNTEAFF
TRBD1	few	TRBV9	TRBJ2-1	TGTGCCAGCAGCAACCAGGGGGATAAGGCTGACCCGTTCTTC	CASSNQGDKADPFF
-	few	TRBV11-2	TRBJ2-5	TGTGCCAGCAGCTTAGATCGGGTCGGGGTGGAGACCCAGTACTTC	CASSLDRVGVETQYF
-	-	TRBV29-1	TRBJ1-2	TGCAGCGTCTCCAGGGGAGACTATGGCTACACCTTC	CSVSRGDYGYTF
-	-	TRBV4-1	TRBJ2-5	TGCGCCAGCAGCCAAGAAGTTGGCTTACGTGAGACCCAGTACTTC	CASSQEVGLRETQYF
-	-	TRBV7-9	TRBJ1-1	TGTGCCAGCAGCTTAGGAGGGGGCACTGAAGCTTTCTTT	CASSLGGGTEAFF
TRBD2	few	TRBV25-1	TRBJ2-5	TGTGCCAGCAGTACCCCGGGGGGAAAAGAGACCCAGTACTTC	CASSTPGGKETQYF
-	-	TRBV30	TRBJ1-1	TGTGCCTGGAGGGGGAGCACTGAAGCTTTCTTT	CAWRGSTEAFF
TRBD1	-	TRBV27	TRBJ1-5	TGTGCCAGCACTCCAGGACAGGGCGACAATCAGCCCCAGCATTTT	CASTPGQGDNQPQHF
TRBD1	few	TRBV6-6	TRBJ1-6	TGTGCCAGCAGTTCGGGACAGTTCCTCAATTCACCCCTCCACTTT	CASSSGQFLNSPLHF
-	-	TRBV9	TRBJ1-4	TGTGCCAGCAGCGTTCTGTCAGGATCTAATGAAAAACTGTTTTTT	CASSVLSGSNEKLFF
-	-	TRBV7-9	TRBJ2-1	TGTGCCAGCAGCCCCCAGGGGGGCTTGGGCGATGAGCAGTTCTTC	CASSPQGGLGDEQFF
TRBD2	few	TRBV7-2	TRBJ2-3	TGTGCCAGCAGCTTACGGGAAGCGGGAACAGATACGCAGTATTTT	CASSLREAGTDTQYF
-	few	TRBV6-1	TRBJ1-5	TGTGCCAGCAGATATTCGGGGACAAAGCAGCCCCAGCATTTT	CASRYSGTKQPQHF
-	once	TRBV6-5	TRBJ2-1	TGTGCCAGCAGTCGGACTCAGAATGAGCAGTTCTTC	CASSRTQNEQFF
-	-	TRBV5-1	TRBJ1-1	TGCGCCAGCAGCTCTGGACAGACGAACACTGAAGCTTTCTTT	CASSSGQTNTEAFF
-	few	TRBV9	TRBJ2-2	TGTGCCAGCAGCGTAGAAAGCCTTAACACCGGGGAGCTGTTTTTT	CASSVESLNTGELFF
TRBD1	few	TRBV5-4	TRBJ2-7	TGTGCCAGCAGCTCCCGGGACAGGGTTCCTTTGGAGCAGTACTTC	CASSSRDRVPLEQYF
TRBD2	-	TRBV11-2	TRBJ2-1	TGTGCCAGCAGCTTAGTGCTAGCGGGGGGGCGCGATGAGCAGTTCTTC	CASSLVLAGGRDEQFF
-	-	TRBV5-1	TRBJ2-3	TGCGCCAGCAGCCCCCCGGGGGACACGCAGTATTTT	CASSPPGDTQYF
TRBD2	-	TRBV9	TRBJ2-3	TGTGCCAGCAGCGTAAATAGCGGGGCCAGCACAGATACGCAGTATTTT	CASSVNSGASTDTQYF
-	few	TRBV5-4	TRBJ2-5	TGTGCCAGCAGCTTGACTAGCGGGACAGGGAAAGAGACCCAGTACTTC	CASSLTSGTGKETQYF
-	-	TRBV15	TRBJ1-2	TGTGCCACCAGCAGAGATTGGCCCGGGACTAAAGGCTACACCTTC	CATSRDWPGTKGYTF
TRBD2	-	TRBV5-1	TRBJ2-5	TGCGCCAGCAGCCGGGGACTAGCGGGAGACGGAGAGACCCAGTACTTC	CASSRGLAGDGETQYF
-	few	TRBV2	TRBJ1-4	TGTGCCAGCAGTGACAGGGGCCTTCCTAATGAAAAACTGTTTTTT	CASSDRGLPNEKLFF
-	few	TRBV18	TRBJ2-7	TGTGCCAGCTCACCAGGAGGCGAGCAGTACTTC	CASSPGGEQYF
-	-	TRBV5-1	TRBJ2-7	TGCGCCAGCAGTCGGGACGGGGGCTACGAGCAGTACTTC	CASSRDGGYEQYF
TRBD1	few	TRBV10-3	TRBJ1-1	TGTGCCACTGAGACAGGGCGGGACACTGAAGCTTTCTTT	CATETGRDTEAFF
-	-	TRBV6-1	TRBJ2-7	TGTGCCAGCACCGCGGGGTTCTGGGAGCAGTACTTC	CASTAGFWEQYF
-	few	TRBV30	TRBJ2-3	TGTGCCTGGAGTGGATTTGGCCCAGAGGACAGATCTAGCACAGATACGCAGTATTTT	CAWSGFGPEDRSSTDTQYF
-	few	TRBV10-3	TRBJ2-4	TGTGCCATCAGTGACCAAGGAGAAAACATTCAGTACTTC	CAISDQGENIQYF
TRBD2	-	TRBV4-1	TRBJ2-1	TGCGCCAGCAGCCAAGGGCGACTAGCGGGAGGGCCAGGGGATGAGCAGTTCTTC	CASSQGRLAGGPGDEQFF
-	few	TRBV11-3	TRBJ2-5	TGTGCCAGCAGCTTAGATCTGAAGGGGCGTGAGACCCAGTACTTC	CASSLDLKGRETQYF
-	-	TRBV7-9	TRBJ1-2	TGTGCCAGCAGCCCCTCGGACCCGGGAGGCTACACCTTC	CASSPSDPGGYTF